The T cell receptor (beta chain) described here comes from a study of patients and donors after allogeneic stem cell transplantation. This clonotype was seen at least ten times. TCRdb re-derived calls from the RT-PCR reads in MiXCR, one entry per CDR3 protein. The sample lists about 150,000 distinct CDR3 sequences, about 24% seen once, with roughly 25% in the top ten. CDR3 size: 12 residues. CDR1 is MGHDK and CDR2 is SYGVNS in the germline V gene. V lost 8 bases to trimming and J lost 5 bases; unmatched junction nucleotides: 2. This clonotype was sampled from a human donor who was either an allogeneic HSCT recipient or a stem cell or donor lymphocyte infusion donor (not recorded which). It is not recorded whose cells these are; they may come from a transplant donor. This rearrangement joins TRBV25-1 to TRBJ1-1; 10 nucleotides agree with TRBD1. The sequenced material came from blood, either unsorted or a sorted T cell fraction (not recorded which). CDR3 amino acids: CASRTGGTEAFF. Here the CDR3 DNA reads TGTGCCAGCCGGACAGGGGGTACTGAAGCTTTCTTT. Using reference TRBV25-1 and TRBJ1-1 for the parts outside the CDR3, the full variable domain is EADIYQTPRYLVIGTGKKITLECSQTMGHDKMYWYQQDPGMELHLIHYSYGVNSTEKGDLSSESTVSRIRTEHFPLTLESARPSHTSQYLCASRTGGTEAFFGQGTRLTVV.